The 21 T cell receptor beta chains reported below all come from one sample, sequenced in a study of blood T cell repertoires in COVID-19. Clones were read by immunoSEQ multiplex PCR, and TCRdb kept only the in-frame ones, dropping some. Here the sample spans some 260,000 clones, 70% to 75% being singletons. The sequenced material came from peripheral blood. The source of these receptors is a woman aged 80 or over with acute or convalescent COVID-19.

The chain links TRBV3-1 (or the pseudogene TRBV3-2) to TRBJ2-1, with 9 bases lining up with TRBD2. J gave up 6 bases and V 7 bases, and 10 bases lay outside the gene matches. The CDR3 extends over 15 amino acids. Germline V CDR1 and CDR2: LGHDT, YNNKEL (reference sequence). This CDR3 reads CASKRGEVFSNEQFF. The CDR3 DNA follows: TGTGCCAGCAAGCGGGGGGAGGTTTTTAGCAATGAGCAGTTCTTC.

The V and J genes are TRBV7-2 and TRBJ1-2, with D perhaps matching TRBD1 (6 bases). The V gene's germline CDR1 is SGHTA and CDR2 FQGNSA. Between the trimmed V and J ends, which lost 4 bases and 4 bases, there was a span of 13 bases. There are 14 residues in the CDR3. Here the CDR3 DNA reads TGTGCCAGCAGCTCTACAGGGATTGGCTATGGCTACACCTTC. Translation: CASSSTGIGYGYTF.

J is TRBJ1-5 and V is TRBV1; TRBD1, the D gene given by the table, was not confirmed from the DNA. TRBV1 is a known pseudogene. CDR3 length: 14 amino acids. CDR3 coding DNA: TGCACCAGCAGCCATTTGACAGGGGGCCAGCCCCAGCATTTT. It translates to CTSSHLTGGQPQHF.

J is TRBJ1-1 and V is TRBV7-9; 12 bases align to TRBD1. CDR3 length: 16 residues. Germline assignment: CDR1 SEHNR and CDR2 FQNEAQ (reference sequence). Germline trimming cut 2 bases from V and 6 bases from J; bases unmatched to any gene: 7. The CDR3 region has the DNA TGTGCCAGCAGCTTACTGCGGGACAGGGGGCGCGCTGAAGCTTTCTTT. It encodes CASSLLRDRGRAEAFF.

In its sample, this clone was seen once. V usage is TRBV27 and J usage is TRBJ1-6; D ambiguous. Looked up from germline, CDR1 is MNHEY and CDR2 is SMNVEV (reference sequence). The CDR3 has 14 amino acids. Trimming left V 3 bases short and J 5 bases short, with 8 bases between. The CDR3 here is CASSLNRDNSPLHF. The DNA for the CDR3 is TGTGCCAGCAGTTTGAACCGAGATAATTCACCCCTCCACTTT.

The CDR3 is CAISEATGGGTEAFF. The DNA for the CDR3 is TGTGCCATCAGTGAGGCCACGGGAGGAGGGACTGAAGCTTTCTTT. The gene calls are TRBV10-3 and TRBJ1-1; D gene unclear. CDR3 length equals 15 residues. Between the trimmed V and J ends, which lost 2 bases and 5 bases, there was a span of 15 bases. From germline, CDR1 is ENHRY and CDR2 SYGVKD.

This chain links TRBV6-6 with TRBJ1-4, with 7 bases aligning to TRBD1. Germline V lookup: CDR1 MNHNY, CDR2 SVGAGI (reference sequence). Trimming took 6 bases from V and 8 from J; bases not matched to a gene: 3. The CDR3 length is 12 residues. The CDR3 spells CASRTGTEKLFF. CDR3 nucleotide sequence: TGTGCCAGCAGGACAGGGACCGAAAAACTGTTTTTT.

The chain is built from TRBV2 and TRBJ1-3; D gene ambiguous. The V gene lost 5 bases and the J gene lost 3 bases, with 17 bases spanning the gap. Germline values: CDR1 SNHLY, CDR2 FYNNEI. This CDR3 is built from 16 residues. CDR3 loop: CASSREASVYGNTIYF. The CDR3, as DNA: TGTGCCAGCAGTCGCGAGGCGTCGGTCTATGGAAACACCATATATTTT.

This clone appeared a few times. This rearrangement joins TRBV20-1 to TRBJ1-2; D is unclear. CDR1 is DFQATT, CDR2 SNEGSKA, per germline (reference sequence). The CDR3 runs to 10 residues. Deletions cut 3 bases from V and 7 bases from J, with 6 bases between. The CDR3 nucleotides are TGCAGTGCTAGTGCCGGTGGCTACACCTTC. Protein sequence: CSASAGGYTF.

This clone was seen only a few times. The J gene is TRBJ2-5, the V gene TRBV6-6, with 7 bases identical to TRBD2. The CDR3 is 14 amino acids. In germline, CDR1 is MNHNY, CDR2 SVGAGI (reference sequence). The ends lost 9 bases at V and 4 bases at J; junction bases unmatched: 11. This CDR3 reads CASATPGGSETQYF. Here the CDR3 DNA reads TGTGCCAGTGCAACGCCGGGGGGATCAGAGACCCAGTACTTC.

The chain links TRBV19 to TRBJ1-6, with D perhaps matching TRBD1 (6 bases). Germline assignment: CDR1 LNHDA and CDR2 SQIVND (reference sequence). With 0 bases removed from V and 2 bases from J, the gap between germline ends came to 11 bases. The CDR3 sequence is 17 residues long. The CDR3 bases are TGTGCCAGTAGTATAGATGCGGACAGTGCCTATAATTCACCCCTCCACTTT. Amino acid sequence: CASSIDADSAYNSPLHF.

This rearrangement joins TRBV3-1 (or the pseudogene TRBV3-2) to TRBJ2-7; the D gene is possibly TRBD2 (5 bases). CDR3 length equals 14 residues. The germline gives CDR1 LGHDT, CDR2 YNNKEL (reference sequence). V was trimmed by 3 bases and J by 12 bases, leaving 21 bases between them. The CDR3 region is CASSQLRGDTPLYF. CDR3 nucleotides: TGTGCCAGCAGCCAGCTTCGGGGAGACACCCCATTGTACTTC.

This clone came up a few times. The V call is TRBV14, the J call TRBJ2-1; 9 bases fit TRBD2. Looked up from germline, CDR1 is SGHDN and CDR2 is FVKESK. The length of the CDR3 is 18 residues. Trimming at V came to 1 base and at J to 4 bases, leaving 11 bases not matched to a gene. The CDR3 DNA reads TGTGCCAGCAGCCAAGTCCGCCCGACTAGCGGACCGTACAATGAGCAGTTCTTC. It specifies CASSQVRPTSGPYNEQFF.

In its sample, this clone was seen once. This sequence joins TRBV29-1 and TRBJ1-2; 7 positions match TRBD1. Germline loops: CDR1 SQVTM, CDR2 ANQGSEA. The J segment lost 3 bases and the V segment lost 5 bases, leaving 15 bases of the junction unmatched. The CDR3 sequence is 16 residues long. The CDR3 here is CSVPAPYAGGHYGYTF. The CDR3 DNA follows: TGCAGCGTTCCTGCCCCTTACGCAGGGGGGCACTATGGCTACACCTTC.

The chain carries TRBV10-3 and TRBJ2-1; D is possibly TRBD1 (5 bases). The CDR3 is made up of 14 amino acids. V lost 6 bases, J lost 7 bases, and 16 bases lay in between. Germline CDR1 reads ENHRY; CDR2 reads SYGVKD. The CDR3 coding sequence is TGTGCCATCAGACAGGCCCTCGATGGTAATGAGCAGTTCTTC. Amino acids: CAIRQALDGNEQFF.

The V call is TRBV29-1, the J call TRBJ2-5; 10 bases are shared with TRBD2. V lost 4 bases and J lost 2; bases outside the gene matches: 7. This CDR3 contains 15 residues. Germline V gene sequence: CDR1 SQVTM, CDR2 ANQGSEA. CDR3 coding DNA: TGCAGCGTTGCGTCCGGAGCGGGGGGGCAAGAGACCCAGTACTTC. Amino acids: CSVASGAGGQETQYF.

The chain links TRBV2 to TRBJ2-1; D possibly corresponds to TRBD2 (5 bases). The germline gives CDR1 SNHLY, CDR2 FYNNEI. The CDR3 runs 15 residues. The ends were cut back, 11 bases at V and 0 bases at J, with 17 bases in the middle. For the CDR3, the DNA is TGTGCCTCCGCGGCACGGGGTCTCTCCTACAATGAGCAGTTCTTC. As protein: CASAARGLSYNEQFF.

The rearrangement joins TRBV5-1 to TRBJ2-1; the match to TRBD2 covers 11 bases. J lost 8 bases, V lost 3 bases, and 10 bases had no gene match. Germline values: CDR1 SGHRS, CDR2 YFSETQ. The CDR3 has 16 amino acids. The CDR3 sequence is CASSSLLAGGPDEQFF. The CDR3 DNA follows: TGCGCCAGCAGCTCCCTTTTAGCGGGAGGGCCGGATGAGCAGTTCTTC.

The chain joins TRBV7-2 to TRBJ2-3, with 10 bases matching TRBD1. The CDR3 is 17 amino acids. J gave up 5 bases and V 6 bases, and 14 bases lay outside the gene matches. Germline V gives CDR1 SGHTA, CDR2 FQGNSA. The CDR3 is CASSSITGTGARDTQYF. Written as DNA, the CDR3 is TGTGCCAGCAGTTCGATTACCGGGACAGGGGCCCGAGATACGCAGTATTTT. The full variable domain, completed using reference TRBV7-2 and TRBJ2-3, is GAGVSQSPSNKVTEKGKDVELRCDPISGHTALYWYRQSLGQGLEFLIYFQGNSAPDKSGLPSDRFSAERTGGSVSTLTIQRTQQEDSAVYLCASSSITGTGARDTQYFGPGTRLTVL.

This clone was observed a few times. The CDR3 DNA reads TGCGCCAGCAGCTTGACTAGCGGATTTTACAATGAGCAGTTCTTC. The encoded protein is CASSLTSGFYNEQFF. V gene TRBV5-1 combines with J gene TRBJ2-1; 8 bases agree with TRBD2. CDR1 and CDR2 (germline): SGHRS, YFSETQ. The CDR3 is made up of 15 amino acids. V was pared by 1 base and J by 4 bases, with 4 bases of the junction left unmatched.

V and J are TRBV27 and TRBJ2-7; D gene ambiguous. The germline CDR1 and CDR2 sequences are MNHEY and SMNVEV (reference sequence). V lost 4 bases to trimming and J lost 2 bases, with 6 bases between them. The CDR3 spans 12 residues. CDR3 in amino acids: CASSSRTYEQYF. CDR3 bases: TGTGCCAGCAGTTCTAGGACCTACGAGCAGTACTTC.